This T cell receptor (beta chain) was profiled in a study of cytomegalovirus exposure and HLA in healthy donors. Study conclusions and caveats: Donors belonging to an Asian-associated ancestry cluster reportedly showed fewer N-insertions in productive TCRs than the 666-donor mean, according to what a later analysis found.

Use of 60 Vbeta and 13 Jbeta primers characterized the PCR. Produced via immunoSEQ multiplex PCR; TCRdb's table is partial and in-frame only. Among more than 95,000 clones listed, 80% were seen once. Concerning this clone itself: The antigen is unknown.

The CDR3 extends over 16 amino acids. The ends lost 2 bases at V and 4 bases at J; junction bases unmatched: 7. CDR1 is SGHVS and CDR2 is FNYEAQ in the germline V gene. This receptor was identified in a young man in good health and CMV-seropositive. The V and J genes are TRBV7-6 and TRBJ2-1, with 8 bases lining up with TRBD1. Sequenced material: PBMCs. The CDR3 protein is CASSLRRQGRYNEQFF. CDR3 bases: TGTGCCAGCAGCTTAAGAAGACAGGGGAGGTACAATGAGCAGTTCTTC. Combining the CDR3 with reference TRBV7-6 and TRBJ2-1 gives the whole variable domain GAGVSQSPRYKVTKRGQDVALRCDPISGHVSLYWYRQALGQGPEFLTYFNYEAQQDKSGLPNDRFSAERPEGSISTLTIQRTEQRDSAMYRCASSLRRQGRYNEQFFGPGTRLTVL.